The entry below gives a single T cell receptor (beta chain) sequence along with its context. Its antigen remains unknown. Primers: 60 Vbeta forward and 13 Jbeta reverse. Sequencing was performed with immunoSEQ multiplex PCR; in TCRdb, only in-frame clones are kept and a portion is missing. The sample contains about 110,000 clones, less than 85% of which appear only once. These data belong to a study of cytomegalovirus exposure and HLA in healthy donors. For the study at large: Earlier, fewer than 130 million unique TCR beta sequences were recovered from approximately 200 million T cells by an analysis. Study-wide results and limits: Association with HLA alleles at 0.05 false discovery rate was found for approximately 18,000 TCR beta sequences in a later analysis. In a later analysis, compared with equally common non-associated chains, HLA-associated beta chains were more expanded.

The sequenced sample was PBMCs. The sequence came from a man aged 30-40 years in good health and CMV-seropositive.

In DNA form, the CDR3 reads TGTGCCATTTCTACGAACACCGGGGAGCTGTTTTTT. Translation: CAISTNTGELFF. The chain is built from TRBV10-3 and TRBJ2-2; D call uncertain. The CDR3 is 12 amino acids. The germline gives CDR1 ENHRY, CDR2 SYGVKD. Deletions cut 9 bases from V and 0 bases from J, with 5 bases between.